Reported below is one TCR beta chain. Its antigen is unknown. This record comes from a study of beta chain features in type 1 diabetes. The study reverse transcribed the entire isolated RNA, so it sequenced expressed TCRB transcripts. Profiling relied on immunoSEQ multiplex PCR, and the TCRdb table lists in-frame clones only, not all of them. The sample records approximately 260,000 clones, roughly a quarter being singletons. Notes on the study in general: VDJ junctions in type 1 diabetes patients carried more deletions and fewer insertions. Across all four CD4+ subsets, people with type 1 diabetes showed modestly shorter TCRB CDR3s.

The sequenced material came from naive CD4+ T cells from blood. The TCR was taken from a young woman with type 1 diabetes.

The CDR3 sequence is CASSRPGQGVYNEQFF. Written as DNA, the CDR3 is TGTGCCAGCAGTCGACCTGGGCAGGGGGTATACAATGAGCAGTTCTTC. This chain joins TRBV28 and TRBJ2-1; 7 bases agree with TRBD1. V was clipped by 5 bases and J by 4 bases; unmatched bases: 11. Germline-derived CDR1 and CDR2 are MDHEN and SYDVKM. CDR3 length: 16 amino acids.